Below, 19 T cell receptor beta chains from the same sample are listed, as sequenced in a study of T cell responses to AZD1222 COVID-19 vaccine. Generated by immunoSEQ multiplex PCR, the TCRdb table keeps only in-frame clones and is missing some. This table holds about 93,000 clones, under 90% found once. The source material was peripheral blood, sampled on day 0 of MenACWY control vaccination. These receptor sequences come from an adult in good health.

The V gene is TRBV5-1, the J gene TRBJ1-2; possibly TRBD1 for D (6 bases). CDR3 length equals 14 residues. The germline V gene has CDR1 SGHRS and CDR2 YFSETQ. V was trimmed by 0 bases and J by 8 bases, leaving 14 bases between them. The CDR3 region is CASSLGSGARGYTF. The CDR3 nucleotides read TGCGCCAGCAGCTTGGGGTCAGGGGCGAGAGGCTACACCTTC.

This clone has just a few counts. The rearrangement links TRBV30 to TRBJ2-4, with D possibly matching TRBD1 (5 bases). The CDR3 contains 15 residues. V dropped 2 bases and J dropped 0 bases, with 11 bases sitting between them. Per germline, CDR1 GTSNPN and CDR2 SVGIG (reference sequence). The CDR3 region is CAWSSQGLAKNIQYF. The CDR3 DNA is TGTGCCTGGAGTAGCCAGGGCCTAGCCAAAAACATTCAGTACTTC.

The chain joins TRBV3-1 (or the pseudogene TRBV3-2) to TRBJ2-3; TRBD1 is a possible D gene (5 bases). This CDR3 spans 14 amino acids. Trimming stripped 2 bases from V and 2 bases from J, with 8 bases between. The germline V gene has CDR1 LGHDT and CDR2 YNNKEL (reference sequence). DNA for the CDR3: TGTGCCAGCAGCCAAATGGACAACACAGATACGCAGTATTTT. Its translation: CASSQMDNTDTQYF.

This clone was recorded a few times. This CDR3 is CASSIQLAVLTDTQYF. CDR3 DNA: TGTGCCAGTAGTATACAACTAGCGGTGCTCACAGATACGCAGTATTTT. J is TRBJ2-3 and V is TRBV19, with 8 bases that match TRBD2. V was clipped by 2 bases and J by 2 bases; unmatched bases: 6. The CDR3 contains 16 residues. Looked up from germline, CDR1 is LNHDA and CDR2 is SQIVND (reference sequence). The full variable domain, completed using reference TRBV19 and TRBJ2-3, is DGGITQSPKYLFRKEGQNVTLSCEQNLNHDAMYWYRQDPGQGLRLIYYSQIVNDFQKGDIAEGYSVSREKKESFPLTVTSAQKNPTAFYLCASSIQLAVLTDTQYFGPGTRLTVL.

The chain combines TRBV4-3 with TRBJ2-1; D is uncertain. CDR1 LGHNA and CDR2 YSLEER come from the germline V gene. Trimming stripped 0 bases from V and 7 bases from J, with 22 bases between. CDR3 length: 18 amino acids. CDR3 sequence: CASSQDSTEHYYLNEQFF. The CDR3 DNA is TGCGCCAGCAGCCAAGATTCGACGGAACACTATTACCTTAATGAGCAGTTCTTC.

The chain recombines TRBV7-2 with TRBJ2-7; D is perhaps TRBD1 or TRBD2 (5 bases each). This CDR3 comprises 14 residues. Between the trimmed V and J ends, which lost 2 bases and 5 bases, there was a span of 13 bases. CDR1 and CDR2 (germline): SGHTA, FQGNSA. This CDR3 reads CASSLREPRDEQYF. Written as DNA, the CDR3 is TGTGCCAGCAGCTTAAGGGAGCCCAGGGACGAGCAGTACTTC.

This clone was seen just once. The chain combines TRBV6-5 with TRBJ1-6; D perhaps matches TRBD1 (5 bases). Trimming pared 2 bases from V and 9 bases from J, leaving 11 bases between. The CDR3 runs 14 residues. Germline V gives CDR1 MNHEY, CDR2 SVGAGI. The CDR3 loop reads CASSYMEGFSPLHF. The CDR3 coding sequence is TGTGCCAGCAGTTACATGGAGGGGTTTTCACCCCTCCACTTT.

The V call is TRBV4-1, the J call TRBJ2-7; D is unclear. The germline V gene encodes CDR1 MGHRA and CDR2 YSYEKL. The CDR3 sequence is 16 residues long. V shed 0 bases and J shed 0 bases, with 12 bases lying between them. This chain's CDR3 is CASSQEEQRVSYEQYF. DNA for the CDR3: TGCGCCAGCAGCCAAGAGGAACAGCGAGTCTCCTACGAGCAGTACTTC.

The gene calls are TRBV19 and TRBJ2-6, with no clear D. The CDR3 is made up of 14 amino acids. The V end was cut by 6 bases, the J end by 2 bases, with 8 bases between. Germline CDR1 is LNHDA and CDR2 is SQIVND (reference sequence). CDR3 loop: CASSSLTGANVLTF. DNA for the CDR3: TGTGCCAGTAGCTCCCTTACTGGGGCCAACGTCCTGACTTTC.

This chain joins TRBV5-5 and TRBJ2-1, with D perhaps TRBD1 or TRBD2 (6 bases each). This CDR3 comprises 13 residues. In germline, CDR1 is SGHKS, CDR2 YYEKEE (reference sequence). Trimming took off 3 bases at V and 10 bases at J, with 14 bases between the two ends. CDR3 protein: CASSWGVGGEQFF. DNA of the CDR3: TGTGCCAGCAGCTGGGGAGTGGGGGGCGAGCAGTTCTTC.

V and J are TRBV6-2 or TRBV6-3 and TRBJ2-5; TRBD2 might be the D (6 bases). V was clipped by 2 bases and J by 5 bases, with 15 bases between them. Germline CDR1 is MNHEY and CDR2 is SVGEGT. This CDR3 region has 15 residues. Written as DNA, the CDR3 is TGTGCCAGCAGTTACCTTAGCGGCCTGAGTGAGACCCAGTACTTC. This sequence encodes CASSYLSGLSETQYF.

This chain joins TRBV5-1 and TRBJ1-1, with 10 bases fitting TRBD1. Germline CDR1 is SGHRS and CDR2 is YFSETQ. The CDR3 length is 13 residues. Trimming took 4 bases from V and 7 from J; bases not matched to a gene: 4. In DNA form, the CDR3 reads TGCGCCAGCAGCCAAGGGGACAGGGGTGAAGCTTTCTTT. Translating it yields CASSQGDRGEAFF. The complete variable domain, with remaining parts taken from reference TRBV5-1 and TRBJ1-1, reads KAGVTQTPRYLIKTRGQQVTLSCSPISGHRSVSWYQQTPGQGLQFLFEYFSETQRNKGNFPGRFSGRQFSNSRSEMNVSTLELGDSALYLCASSQGDRGEAFFGQGTRLTVV.

In its sample, this clone was seen once. The genes are TRBV7-8 and TRBJ1-5; D is unresolved. The CDR3 totals 14 residues. Trimming took off 2 bases at V and 6 bases at J, with 11 bases between the two ends. CDR1 and CDR2 (germline): SGHVS, FQNEAQ. The CDR3 sequence: CASSLSGGSQPQHF. The CDR3 bases are TGTGCCAGCAGCTTATCGGGTGGGAGTCAGCCCCAGCATTTT.

The chain employs TRBV9 and TRBJ2-1, with 8 bases fitting TRBD1. This CDR3 is built from 15 residues. V lost 6 bases, J lost 4 bases, and 9 bases stayed unmatched. CDR1 and CDR2 from the germline V gene are SGDLS and YYNGEE. CDR3 amino acids: CASNYLGQGYNEQFF. The CDR3, as DNA: TGTGCCAGCAATTATCTTGGACAGGGATACAATGAGCAGTTCTTC.

The chain has TRBV10-3 and TRBJ1-2; D unresolved. Trimming stripped 0 bases from V and 3 bases from J, with 5 bases between. The germline gives CDR1 ENHRY, CDR2 SYGVKD. This CDR3 contains 13 residues. The CDR3: CAISESRDYGYTF. In nucleotides, the CDR3 is TGTGCCATCAGTGAGTCGCGGGACTATGGCTACACCTTC.

The V call is TRBV6-7, the J call TRBJ1-4; maybe TRBD1 (6 bases). TRBV6-7 is an open reading frame, and its role is uncertain. Trimming left V 6 bases short and J 8 bases short, with 13 bases between. The CDR3 contains 13 residues. This CDR3 reads CASSPRGCEKLFF. The CDR3 bases are TGTGCCAGCAGCCCCAGGGGATGCGAAAAACTGTTTTTT.

The rearrangement uses TRBV11-2 and TRBJ1-4, with TRBD1 as a possible D gene (5 bases). The CDR3 extends over 14 amino acids. Germline values: CDR1 SGHAT, CDR2 FQNNGV. V was cut by 5 bases and J by 5 bases, with 12 bases left in between. The CDR3 protein is CASSPTGSNEKLFF. CDR3 bases: TGTGCCAGCAGCCCTACAGGTTCCAATGAAAAACTGTTTTTT.

The chain links TRBV27 to TRBJ2-6; no firm D call. V dropped 3 bases and J dropped 1 base, with 4 bases sitting between them. CDR3 length: 14 residues. The germline gives CDR1 MNHEY, CDR2 SMNVEV (reference sequence). This chain's CDR3 is CASSFQSGANVLTF. The CDR3 DNA is TGTGCCAGCAGTTTTCAGTCTGGGGCCAACGTCCTGACTTTC.

This clone was seen just once. V and J are TRBV7-2 and TRBJ2-1, with D maybe TRBD2 (6 bases). With 5 bases removed from V and 4 bases from J, the gap between germline ends came to 12 bases. The CDR3 has 14 amino acids. Germline V gene sequence: CDR1 SGHTA, CDR2 FQGNSA. In DNA form, the CDR3 reads TGTGCCAGCAGCCCGGAGGACTATTACAATGAGCAGTTCTTC. Translated, it gives CASSPEDYYNEQFF.